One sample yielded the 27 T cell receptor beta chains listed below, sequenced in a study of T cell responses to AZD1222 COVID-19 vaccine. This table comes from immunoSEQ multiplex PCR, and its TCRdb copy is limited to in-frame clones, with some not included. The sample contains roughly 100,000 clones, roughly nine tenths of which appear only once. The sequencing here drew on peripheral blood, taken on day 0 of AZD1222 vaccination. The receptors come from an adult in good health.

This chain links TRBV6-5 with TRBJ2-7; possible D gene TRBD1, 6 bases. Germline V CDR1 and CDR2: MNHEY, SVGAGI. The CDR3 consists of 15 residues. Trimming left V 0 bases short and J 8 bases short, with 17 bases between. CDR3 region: CASSYSGQPPNQQYF. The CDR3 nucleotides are TGTGCCAGCAGTTACTCTGGACAGCCCCCTAACCAGCAGTACTTC.

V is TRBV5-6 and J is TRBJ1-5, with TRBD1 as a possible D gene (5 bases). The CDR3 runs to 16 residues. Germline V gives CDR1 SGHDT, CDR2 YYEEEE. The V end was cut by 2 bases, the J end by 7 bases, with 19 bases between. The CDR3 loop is CASSLGPGRVYQPQHF. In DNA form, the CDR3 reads TGTGCCAGCAGCTTAGGGCCGGGACGAGTTTACCAGCCCCAGCATTTT.

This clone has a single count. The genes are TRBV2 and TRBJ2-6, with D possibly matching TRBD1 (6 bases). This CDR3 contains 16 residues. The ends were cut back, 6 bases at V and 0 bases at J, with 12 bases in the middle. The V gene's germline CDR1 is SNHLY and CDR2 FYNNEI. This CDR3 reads CASSRDISSGANVLTF. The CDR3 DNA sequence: TGTGCCAGCAGCCGGGACATAAGCTCTGGGGCCAACGTCCTGACTTTC.

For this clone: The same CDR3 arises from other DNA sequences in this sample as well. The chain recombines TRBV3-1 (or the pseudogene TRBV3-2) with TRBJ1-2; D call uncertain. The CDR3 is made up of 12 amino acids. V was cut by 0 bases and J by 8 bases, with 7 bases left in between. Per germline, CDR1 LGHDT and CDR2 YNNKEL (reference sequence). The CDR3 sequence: CASSQEDRGYTF. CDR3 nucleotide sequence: TGTGCCAGCAGCCAAGAGGACCGGGGCTACACCTTC.

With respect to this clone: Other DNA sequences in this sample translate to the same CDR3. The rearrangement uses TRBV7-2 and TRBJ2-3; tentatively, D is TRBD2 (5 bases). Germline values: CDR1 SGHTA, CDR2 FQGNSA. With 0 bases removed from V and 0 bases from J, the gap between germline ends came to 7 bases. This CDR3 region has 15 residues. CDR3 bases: TGTGCCAGCAGCTTAGCGCCGGGGAGCACAGATACGCAGTATTTT. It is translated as CASSLAPGSTDTQYF.

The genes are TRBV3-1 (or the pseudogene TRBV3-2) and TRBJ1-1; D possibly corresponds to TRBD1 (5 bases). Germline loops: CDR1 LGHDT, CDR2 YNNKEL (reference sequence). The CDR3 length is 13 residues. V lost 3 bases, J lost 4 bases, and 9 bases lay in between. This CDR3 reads CASSQQGGTEAFF. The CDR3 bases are TGTGCCAGCAGCCAGCAGGGTGGCACTGAAGCTTTCTTT.

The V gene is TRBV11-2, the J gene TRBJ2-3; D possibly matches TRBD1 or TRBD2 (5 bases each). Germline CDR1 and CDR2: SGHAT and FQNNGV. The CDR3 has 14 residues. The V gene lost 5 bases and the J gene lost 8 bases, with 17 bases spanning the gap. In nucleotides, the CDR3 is TGTGCCAGCAGCCAAGAGAGGGGTTTGGGTACGCAGTATTTT. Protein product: CASSQERGLGTQYF.

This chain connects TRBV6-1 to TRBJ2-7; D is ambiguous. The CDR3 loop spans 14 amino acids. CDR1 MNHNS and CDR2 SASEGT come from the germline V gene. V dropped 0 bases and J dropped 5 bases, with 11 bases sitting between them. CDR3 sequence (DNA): TGTGCCAGCAGTGAAGCGCATGGCAACCACGAGCAGTACTTC. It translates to CASSEAHGNHEQYF.

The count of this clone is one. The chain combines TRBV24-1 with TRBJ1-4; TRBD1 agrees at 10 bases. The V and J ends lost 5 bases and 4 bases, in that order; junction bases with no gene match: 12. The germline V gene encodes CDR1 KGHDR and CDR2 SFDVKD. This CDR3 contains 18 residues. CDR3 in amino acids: CATSAPRDRGYGNEKLFF. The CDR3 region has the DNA TGTGCCACCAGTGCCCCGCGGGACAGGGGATATGGTAATGAAAAACTGTTTTTT.

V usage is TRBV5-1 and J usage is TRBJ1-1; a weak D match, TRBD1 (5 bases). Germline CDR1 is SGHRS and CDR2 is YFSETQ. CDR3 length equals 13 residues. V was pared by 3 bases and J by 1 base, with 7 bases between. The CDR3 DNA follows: TGCGCCAGCAGCTGGGGGACGAACACTGAAGCTTTCTTT. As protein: CASSWGTNTEAFF.

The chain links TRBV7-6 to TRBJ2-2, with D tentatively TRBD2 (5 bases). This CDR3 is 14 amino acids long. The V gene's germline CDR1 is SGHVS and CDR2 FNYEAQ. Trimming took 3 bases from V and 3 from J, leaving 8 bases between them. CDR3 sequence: CASSFFGDTGELFF. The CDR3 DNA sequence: TGTGCCAGCAGCTTCTTCGGGGACACCGGGGAGCTGTTTTTT.

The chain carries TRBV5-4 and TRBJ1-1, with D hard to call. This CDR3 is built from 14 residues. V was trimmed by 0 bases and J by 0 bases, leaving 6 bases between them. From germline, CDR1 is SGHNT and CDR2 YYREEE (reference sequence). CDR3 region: CASSLGILNTEAFF. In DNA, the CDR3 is TGTGCCAGCAGCTTGGGCATTTTGAACACTGAAGCTTTCTTT.

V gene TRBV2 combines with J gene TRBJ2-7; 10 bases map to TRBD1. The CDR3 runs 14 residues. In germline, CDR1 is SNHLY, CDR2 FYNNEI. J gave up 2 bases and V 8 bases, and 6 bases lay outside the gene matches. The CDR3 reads CASDPGQGPYEQYF. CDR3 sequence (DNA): TGTGCCAGCGATCCGGGACAGGGGCCCTACGAGCAGTACTTC. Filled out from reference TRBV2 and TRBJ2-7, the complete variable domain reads EPEVTQTPSHQVTQMGQEVILRCVPISNHLYFYWYRQILGQKVEFLVSFYNNEISEKSEIFDDQFSVERPDGSNFTLKIRSTKLEDSAMYFCASDPGQGPYEQYFGPGTRLTVT.

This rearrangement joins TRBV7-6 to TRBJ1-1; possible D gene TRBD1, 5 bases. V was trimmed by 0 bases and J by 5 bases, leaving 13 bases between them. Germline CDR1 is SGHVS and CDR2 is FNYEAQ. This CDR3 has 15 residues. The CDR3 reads CASSLAMGLRTEAFF. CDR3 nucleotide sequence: TGTGCCAGCAGCTTAGCGATGGGGCTGAGGACTGAAGCTTTCTTT.

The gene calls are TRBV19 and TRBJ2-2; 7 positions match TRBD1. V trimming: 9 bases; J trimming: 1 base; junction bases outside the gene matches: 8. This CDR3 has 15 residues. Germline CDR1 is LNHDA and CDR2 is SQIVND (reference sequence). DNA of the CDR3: TGTGCCAGCAACCCCGGGACAGAGAACACCGGGGAGCTGTTTTTT. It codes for CASNPGTENTGELFF.

CDR3 nucleotides: TGTGCCAGCAGCACAGGACAGGGGCCCCCTCAGCCCCAGCATTTT. Translated, it gives CASSTGQGPPQPQHF. The rearrangement joins TRBV7-2 to TRBJ1-5; 9 nucleotides agree with TRBD1. Germline V gene data show CDR1 as SGHTA and CDR2 as FQGNSA. V lost 5 bases to trimming and J lost 6 bases; unmatched junction nucleotides: 8. This CDR3 comprises 15 residues.

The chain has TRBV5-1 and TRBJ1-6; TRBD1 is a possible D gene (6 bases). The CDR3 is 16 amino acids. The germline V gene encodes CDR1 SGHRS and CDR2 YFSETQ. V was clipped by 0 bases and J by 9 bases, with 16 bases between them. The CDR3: CASSLGSLGTLSPLHF. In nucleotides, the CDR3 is TGCGCCAGCAGCTTGGGGTCCTTGGGGACACTTTCACCCCTCCACTTT.

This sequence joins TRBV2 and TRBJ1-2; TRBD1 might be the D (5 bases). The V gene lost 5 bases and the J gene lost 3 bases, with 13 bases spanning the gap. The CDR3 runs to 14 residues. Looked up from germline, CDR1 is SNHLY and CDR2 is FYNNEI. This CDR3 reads CASSPTDRHYGYTF. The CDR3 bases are TGTGCCAGCAGTCCAACAGACAGACACTATGGCTACACCTTC.

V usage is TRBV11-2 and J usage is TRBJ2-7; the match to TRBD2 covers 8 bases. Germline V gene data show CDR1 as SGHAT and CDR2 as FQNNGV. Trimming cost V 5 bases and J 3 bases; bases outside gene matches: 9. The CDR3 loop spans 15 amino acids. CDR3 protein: CASSPRISGDYEQYF. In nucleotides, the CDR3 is TGTGCCAGCAGCCCAAGGATTAGCGGGGACTACGAGCAGTACTTC.

The CDR3 DNA is TGCGCCAGCAGCTCATCGACAGGGAGAGATGAAAAACTGTTTTTT. Its translation: CASSSSTGRDEKLFF. The chain uses TRBV5-1 and TRBJ1-4; 7 bases map to TRBD1. This CDR3 is built from 15 residues. The trim removed 3 bases at V and 6 bases at J, leaving 8 bases unmatched. CDR1 and CDR2 from the germline V gene are SGHRS and YFSETQ.

This chain's CDR3 is CASSSIRQGPLSQHF. For the CDR3, the DNA is TGTGCCAGCAGTTCGATTAGACAGGGGCCACTATCCCAGCATTTT. The V and J genes are TRBV6-5 and TRBJ1-5; 8 positions match TRBD1. Germline V lookup: CDR1 MNHEY, CDR2 SVGAGI. J was trimmed by 11 bases and V by 4 bases; bases with no gene match: 13. CDR3 length: 15 amino acids.

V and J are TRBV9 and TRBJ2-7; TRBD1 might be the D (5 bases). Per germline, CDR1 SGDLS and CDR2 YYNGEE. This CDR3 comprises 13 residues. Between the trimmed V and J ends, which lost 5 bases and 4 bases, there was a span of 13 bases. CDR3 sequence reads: CASSESGQYEQYF. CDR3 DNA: TGTGCCAGCAGTGAATCCGGACAATACGAGCAGTACTTC. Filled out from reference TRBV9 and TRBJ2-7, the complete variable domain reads DSGVTQTPKHLITATGQRVTLRCSPRSGDLSVYWYQQSLDQGLQFLIQYYNGEERAKGNILERFSAQQFPDLHSELNLSSLELGDSALYFCASSESGQYEQYFGPGTRLTVT.

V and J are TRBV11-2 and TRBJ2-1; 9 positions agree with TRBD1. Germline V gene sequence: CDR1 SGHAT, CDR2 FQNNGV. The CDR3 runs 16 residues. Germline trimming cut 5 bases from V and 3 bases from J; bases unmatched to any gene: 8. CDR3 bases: TGTGCCAGCAGCACCCGGGGACAGGGCTACTACAATGAGCAGTTCTTC. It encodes CASSTRGQGYYNEQFF.

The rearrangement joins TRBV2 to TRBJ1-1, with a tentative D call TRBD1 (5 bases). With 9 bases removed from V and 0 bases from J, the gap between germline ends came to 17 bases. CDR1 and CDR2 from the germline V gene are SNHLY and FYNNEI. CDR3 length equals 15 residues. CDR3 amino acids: CASRFDSGVNTEAFF. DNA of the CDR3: TGTGCCAGTAGATTTGATTCGGGGGTGAACACTGAAGCTTTCTTT.

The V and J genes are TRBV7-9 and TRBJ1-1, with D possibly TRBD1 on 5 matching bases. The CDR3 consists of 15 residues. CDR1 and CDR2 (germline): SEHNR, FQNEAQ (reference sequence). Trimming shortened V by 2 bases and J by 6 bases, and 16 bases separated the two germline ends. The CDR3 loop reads CASSLTRVPAPEAFF. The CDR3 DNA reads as TGTGCCAGCAGCTTAACCAGGGTGCCGGCTCCTGAAGCTTTCTTT.

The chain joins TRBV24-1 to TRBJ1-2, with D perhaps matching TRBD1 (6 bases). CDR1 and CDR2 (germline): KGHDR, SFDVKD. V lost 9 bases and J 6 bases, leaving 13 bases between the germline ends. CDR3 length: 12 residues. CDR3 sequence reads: CATSGGGDGYTF. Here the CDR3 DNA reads TGTGCCACCTCAGGAGGGGGTGATGGCTACACCTTC.

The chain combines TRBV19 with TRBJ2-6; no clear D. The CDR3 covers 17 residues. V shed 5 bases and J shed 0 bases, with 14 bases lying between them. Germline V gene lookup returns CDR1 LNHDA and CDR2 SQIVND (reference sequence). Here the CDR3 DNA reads TGTGCCAGTAGTTGGGCTCTCGCCAACTCTGGGGCCAACGTCCTGACTTTC. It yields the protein CASSWALANSGANVLTF. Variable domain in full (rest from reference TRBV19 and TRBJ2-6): DGGITQSPKYLFRKEGQNVTLSCEQNLNHDAMYWYRQDPGQGLRLIYYSQIVNDFQKGDIAEGYSVSREKKESFPLTVTSAQKNPTAFYLCASSWALANSGANVLTFGAGSRLTVL.